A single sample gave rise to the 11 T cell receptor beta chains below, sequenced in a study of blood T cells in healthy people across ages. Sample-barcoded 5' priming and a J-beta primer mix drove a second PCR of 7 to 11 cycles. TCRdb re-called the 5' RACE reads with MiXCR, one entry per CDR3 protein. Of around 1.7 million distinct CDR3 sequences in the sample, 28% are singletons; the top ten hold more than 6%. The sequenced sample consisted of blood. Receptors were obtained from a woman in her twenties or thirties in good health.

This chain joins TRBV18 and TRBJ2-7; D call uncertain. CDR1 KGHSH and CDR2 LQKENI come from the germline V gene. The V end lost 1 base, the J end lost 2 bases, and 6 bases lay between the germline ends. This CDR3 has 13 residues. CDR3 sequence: CASSPRQTYEQYF. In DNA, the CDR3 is TGTGCCAGCTCACCACGTCAAACCTACGAGCAGTACTTC.

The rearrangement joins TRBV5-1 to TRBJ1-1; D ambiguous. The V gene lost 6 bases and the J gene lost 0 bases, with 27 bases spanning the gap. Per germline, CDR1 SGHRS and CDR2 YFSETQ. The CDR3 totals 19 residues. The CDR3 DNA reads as TGCGCCAGCACCACACATCTTACAGCCGCGACGGGAATGAACACTGAAGCTTTCTTT. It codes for CASTTHLTAATGMNTEAFF.

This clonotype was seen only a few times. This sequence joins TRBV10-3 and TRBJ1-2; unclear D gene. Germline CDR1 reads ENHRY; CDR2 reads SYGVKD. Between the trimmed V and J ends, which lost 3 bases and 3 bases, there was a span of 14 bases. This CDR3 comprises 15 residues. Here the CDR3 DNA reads TGTGCCATCAGTGACCATGGGAGTTCGGACTATGGCTACACCTTC. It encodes CAISDHGSSDYGYTF.

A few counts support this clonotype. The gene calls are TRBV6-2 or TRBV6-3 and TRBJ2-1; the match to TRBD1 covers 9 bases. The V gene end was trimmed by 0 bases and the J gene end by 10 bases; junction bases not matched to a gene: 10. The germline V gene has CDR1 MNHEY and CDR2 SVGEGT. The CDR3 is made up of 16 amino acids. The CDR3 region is CASSYSAGQGTYEQFF. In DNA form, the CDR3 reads TGTGCCAGCAGTTACTCGGCTGGACAGGGGACCTACGAGCAGTTCTTC.

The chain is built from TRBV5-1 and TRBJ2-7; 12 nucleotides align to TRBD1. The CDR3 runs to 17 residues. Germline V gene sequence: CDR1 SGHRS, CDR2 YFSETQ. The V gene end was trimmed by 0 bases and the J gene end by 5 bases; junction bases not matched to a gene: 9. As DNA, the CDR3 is TGCGCCAGCAGCTTGGAGCTCGGGACAGGGGGCAGCGACGAGCAGTACTTC. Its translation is CASSLELGTGGSDEQYF.

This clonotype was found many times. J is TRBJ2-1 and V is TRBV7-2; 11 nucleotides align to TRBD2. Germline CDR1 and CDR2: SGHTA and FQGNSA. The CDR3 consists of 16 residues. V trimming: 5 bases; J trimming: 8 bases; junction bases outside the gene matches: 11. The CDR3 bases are TGTGCCAGCAGCCCCCAGCCGGGACTAGCGGTCCATGAGCAGTTCTTC. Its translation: CASSPQPGLAVHEQFF. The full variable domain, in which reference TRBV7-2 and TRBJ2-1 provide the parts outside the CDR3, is GAGVSQSPSNKVTEKGKDVELRCDPISGHTALYWYRQSLGQGLEFLIYFQGNSAPDKSGLPSDRFSAERTGGSVSTLTIQRTQQEDSAVYLCASSPQPGLAVHEQFFGPGTRLTVL.

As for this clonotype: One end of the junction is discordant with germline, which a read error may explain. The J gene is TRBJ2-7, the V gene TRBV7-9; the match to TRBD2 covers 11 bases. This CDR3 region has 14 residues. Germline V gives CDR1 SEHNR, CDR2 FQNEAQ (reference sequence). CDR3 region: CTSSQTSGSYEQYF. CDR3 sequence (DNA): TGTACCAGCAGCCAAACTAGCGGGAGCTACGAGCAGTACTTC.

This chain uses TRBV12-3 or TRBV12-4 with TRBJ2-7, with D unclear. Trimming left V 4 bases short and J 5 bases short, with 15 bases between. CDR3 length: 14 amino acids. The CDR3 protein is CASSYGSPPDEQYF. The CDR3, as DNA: TGTGCCAGCAGTTATGGGTCTCCTCCCGACGAGCAGTACTTC.

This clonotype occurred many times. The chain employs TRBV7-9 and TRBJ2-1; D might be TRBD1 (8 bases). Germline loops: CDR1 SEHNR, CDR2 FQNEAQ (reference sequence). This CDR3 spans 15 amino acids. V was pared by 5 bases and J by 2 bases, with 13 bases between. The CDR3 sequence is CASSTTGGAYNEQFF. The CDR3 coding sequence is TGTGCCAGCAGCACAACAGGGGGGGCCTACAATGAGCAGTTCTTC.

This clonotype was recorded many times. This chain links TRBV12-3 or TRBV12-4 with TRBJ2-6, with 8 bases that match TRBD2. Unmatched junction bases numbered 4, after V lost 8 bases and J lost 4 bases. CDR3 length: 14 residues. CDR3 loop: CASPREAGANVLTF. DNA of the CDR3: TGTGCCAGCCCGCGGGAGGCCGGGGCCAACGTCCTGACTTTC.

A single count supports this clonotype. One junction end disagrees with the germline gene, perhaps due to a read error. The CDR3 loop reads CAGSLQAGRTDTQYF. In DNA, the CDR3 is TGTGCCGGCAGCCTCCAGGCGGGGCGCACAGATACGCAGTATTTT. The chain is built from TRBV14 and TRBJ2-3, with D perhaps TRBD2 (6 bases). This CDR3 contains 15 residues. Germline values: CDR1 SGHDN, CDR2 FVKESK.